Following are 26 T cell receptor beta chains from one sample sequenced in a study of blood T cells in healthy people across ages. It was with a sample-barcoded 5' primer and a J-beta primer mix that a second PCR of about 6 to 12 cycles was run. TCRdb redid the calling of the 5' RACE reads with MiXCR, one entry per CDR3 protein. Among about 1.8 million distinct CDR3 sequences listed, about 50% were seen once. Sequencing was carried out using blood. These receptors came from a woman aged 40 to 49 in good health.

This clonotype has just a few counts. The CDR3, as DNA: TGCAGCGTTGCCGCAGGTGGGACAAGTCGTTACGAGCAGTACTTC. It yields the protein CSVAAGGTSRYEQYF. The V gene is TRBV29-1, the J gene TRBJ2-7; D perhaps matches TRBD1 (6 bases). The CDR3 covers 15 residues. Per the germline V gene, CDR1 is SQVTM and CDR2 is ANQGSEA. Trimming stripped 4 bases from V and 4 bases from J, with 20 bases between.

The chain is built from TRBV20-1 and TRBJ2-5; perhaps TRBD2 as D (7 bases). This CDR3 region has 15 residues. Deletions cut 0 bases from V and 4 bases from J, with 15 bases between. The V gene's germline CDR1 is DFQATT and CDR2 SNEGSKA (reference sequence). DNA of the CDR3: TGCAGTGCTAGAGATTCGGAGGGGGGGACAGAGACCCAGTACTTC. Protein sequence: CSARDSEGGTETQYF.

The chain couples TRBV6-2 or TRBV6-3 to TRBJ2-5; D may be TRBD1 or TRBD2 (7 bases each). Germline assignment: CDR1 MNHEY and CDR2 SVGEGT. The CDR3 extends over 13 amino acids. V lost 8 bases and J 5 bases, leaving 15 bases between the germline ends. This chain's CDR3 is CASQGGGRETQYF. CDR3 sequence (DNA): TGTGCCAGCCAGGGAGGGGGCCGGGAGACCCAGTACTTC.

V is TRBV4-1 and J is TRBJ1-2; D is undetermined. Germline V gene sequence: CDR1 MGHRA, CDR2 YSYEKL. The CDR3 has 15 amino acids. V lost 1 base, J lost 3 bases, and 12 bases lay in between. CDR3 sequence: CASSQGPGRDYGYTF. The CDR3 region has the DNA TGCGCCAGCAGCCAAGGGCCAGGAAGGGACTATGGCTACACCTTC.

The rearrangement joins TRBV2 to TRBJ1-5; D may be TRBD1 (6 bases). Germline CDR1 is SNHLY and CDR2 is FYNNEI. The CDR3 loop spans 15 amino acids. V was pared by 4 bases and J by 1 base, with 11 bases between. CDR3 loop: CASSGDNQSNQPQHF. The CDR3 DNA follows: TGTGCCAGCAGTGGGGACAACCAGAGCAATCAGCCCCAGCATTTT.

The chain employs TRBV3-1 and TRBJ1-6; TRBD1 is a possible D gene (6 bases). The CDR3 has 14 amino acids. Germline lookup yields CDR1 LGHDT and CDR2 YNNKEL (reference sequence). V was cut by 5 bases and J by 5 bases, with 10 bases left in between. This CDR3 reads CASSGQSNNSPLHF. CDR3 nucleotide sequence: TGTGCCAGCAGCGGACAGAGCAATAATTCACCCCTCCACTTT.

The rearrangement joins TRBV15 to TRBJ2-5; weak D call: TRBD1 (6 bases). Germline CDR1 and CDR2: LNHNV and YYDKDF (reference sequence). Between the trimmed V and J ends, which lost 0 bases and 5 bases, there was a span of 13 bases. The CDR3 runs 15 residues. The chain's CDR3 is CATSRDLGGVETQYF. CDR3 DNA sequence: TGTGCCACCAGCAGAGATCTTGGGGGCGTTGAGACCCAGTACTTC.

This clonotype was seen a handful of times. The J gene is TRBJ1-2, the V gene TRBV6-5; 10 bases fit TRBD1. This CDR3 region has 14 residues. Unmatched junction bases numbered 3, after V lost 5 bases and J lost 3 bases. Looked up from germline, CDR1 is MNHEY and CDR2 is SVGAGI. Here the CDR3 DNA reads TGTGCCAGCAGTGATGGGACAGGGGACTATGGCTACACCTTC. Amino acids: CASSDGTGDYGYTF.

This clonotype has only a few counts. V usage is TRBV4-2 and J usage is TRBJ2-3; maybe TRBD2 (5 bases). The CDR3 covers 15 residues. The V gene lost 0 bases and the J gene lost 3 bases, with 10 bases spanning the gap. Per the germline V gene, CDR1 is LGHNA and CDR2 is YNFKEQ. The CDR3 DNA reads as TGTGCCAGCAGCCAAGATGAAGTAGCGACAGATACGCAGTATTTT. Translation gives CASSQDEVATDTQYF.

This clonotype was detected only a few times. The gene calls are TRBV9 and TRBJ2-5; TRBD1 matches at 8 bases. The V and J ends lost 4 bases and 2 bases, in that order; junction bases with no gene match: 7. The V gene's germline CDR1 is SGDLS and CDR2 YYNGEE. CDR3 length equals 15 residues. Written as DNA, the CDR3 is TGTGCCAGCAGCACCCGACAGGGGCCACAAGAGACCCAGTACTTC. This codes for CASSTRQGPQETQYF.

The CDR3 region is CSARVGDRGSIQYF. The CDR3 DNA follows: TGCAGTGCTAGAGTGGGGGACAGGGGAAGCATTCAGTACTTC. V gene TRBV20-1 combines with J gene TRBJ2-7, with 10 bases lining up with TRBD1. The J call may be in error: the DNA end matches TRBJ2-4 better. Germline V gene sequence: CDR1 DFQATT, CDR2 SNEGSKA (reference sequence). The CDR3 covers 14 residues.

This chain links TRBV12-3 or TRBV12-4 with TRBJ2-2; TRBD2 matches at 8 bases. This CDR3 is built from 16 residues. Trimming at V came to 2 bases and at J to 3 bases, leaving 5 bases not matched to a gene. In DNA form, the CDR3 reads TGTGCCAGCAGTTTATATGGCGGGGGGCACACCGGGGAGCTGTTTTTT. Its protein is CASSLYGGGHTGELFF.

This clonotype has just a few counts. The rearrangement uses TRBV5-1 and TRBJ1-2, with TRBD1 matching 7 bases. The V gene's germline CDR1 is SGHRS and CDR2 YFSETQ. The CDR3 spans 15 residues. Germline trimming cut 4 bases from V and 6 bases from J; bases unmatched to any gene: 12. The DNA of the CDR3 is TGCGCCAGCAGCCCCACCCTGCCAGGGGGAAATGGCTACACCTTC. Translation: CASSPTLPGGNGYTF. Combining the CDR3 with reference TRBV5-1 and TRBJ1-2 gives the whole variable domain KAGVTQTPRYLIKTRGQQVTLSCSPISGHRSVSWYQQTPGQGLQFLFEYFSETQRNKGNFPGRFSGRQFSNSRSEMNVSTLELGDSALYLCASSPTLPGGNGYTFGSGTRLTVV.

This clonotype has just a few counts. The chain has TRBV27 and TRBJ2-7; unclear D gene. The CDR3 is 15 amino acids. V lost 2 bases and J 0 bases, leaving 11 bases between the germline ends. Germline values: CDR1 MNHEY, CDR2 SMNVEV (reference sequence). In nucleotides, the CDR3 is TGTGCCAGCAGTTTAAGACTCATAAGCTCCTACGAGCAGTACTTC. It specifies CASSLRLISSYEQYF.

The CDR3, as DNA: TGTGCCAGCAGGGGGGGCCTGGATGAGACCCAGTACTTC. This gives the protein CASRGGLDETQYF. The chain carries TRBV12-3 or TRBV12-4 and TRBJ2-4; D is possibly TRBD1 or TRBD2 (6 bases each). The DNA end favors TRBJ2-5, so the J call may be wrong. This CDR3 region has 13 residues.

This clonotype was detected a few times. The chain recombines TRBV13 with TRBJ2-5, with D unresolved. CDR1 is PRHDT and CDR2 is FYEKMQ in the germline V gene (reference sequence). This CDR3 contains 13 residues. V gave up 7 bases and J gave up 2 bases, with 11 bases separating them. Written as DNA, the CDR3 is TGTGCCAGCACTGAGGACCGGCAAGAGACCCAGTACTTC. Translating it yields CASTEDRQETQYF. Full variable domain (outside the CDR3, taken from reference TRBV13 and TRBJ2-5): AAGVIQSPRHLIKEKRETATLKCYPIPRHDTVYWYQQGPGQDPQFLISFYEKMQSDKGSIPDRFSAQQFSDYHSELNMSSLELGDSALYFCASTEDRQETQYFGPGTRLLVL.

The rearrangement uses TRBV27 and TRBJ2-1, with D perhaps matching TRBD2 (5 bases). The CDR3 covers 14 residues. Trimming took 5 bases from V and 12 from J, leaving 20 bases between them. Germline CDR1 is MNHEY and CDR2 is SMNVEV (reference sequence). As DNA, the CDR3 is TGTGCCAGCAGTCCACCGACTAAAGGGAAAATGCAGTTCTTC. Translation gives CASSPPTKGKMQFF.

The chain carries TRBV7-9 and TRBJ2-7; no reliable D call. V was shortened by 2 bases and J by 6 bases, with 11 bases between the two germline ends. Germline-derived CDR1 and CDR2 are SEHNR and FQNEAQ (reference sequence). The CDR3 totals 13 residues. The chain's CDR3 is CASSLSPWGEQYF. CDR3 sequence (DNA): TGTGCCAGCAGCTTATCTCCCTGGGGCGAGCAGTACTTC.

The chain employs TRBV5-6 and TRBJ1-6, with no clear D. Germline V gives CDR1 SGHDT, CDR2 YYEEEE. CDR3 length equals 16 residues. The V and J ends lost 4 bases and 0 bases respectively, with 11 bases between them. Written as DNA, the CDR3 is TGTGCCAGCAGCCGCAGTACGGTCTCCTATAATTCACCCCTCCACTTT. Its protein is CASSRSTVSYNSPLHF.

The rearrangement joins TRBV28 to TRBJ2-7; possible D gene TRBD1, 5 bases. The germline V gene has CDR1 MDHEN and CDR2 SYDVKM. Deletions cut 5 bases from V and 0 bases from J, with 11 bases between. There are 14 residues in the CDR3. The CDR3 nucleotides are TGTGCCAGCAGTGTTGTAGGGGACTCCTACGAGCAGTACTTC. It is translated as CASSVVGDSYEQYF.

The CDR3 sequence is CASSQESGGYEQYF. The CDR3 nucleotides read TGCGCCAGCAGCCAAGAGTCAGGGGGCTACGAGCAGTACTTC. The chain combines TRBV4-1 with TRBJ2-7; 7 bases line up with TRBD1. J was trimmed by 3 bases and V by 0 bases; bases with no gene match: 2. The CDR3 loop spans 14 amino acids. Germline CDR1 MGHRA, CDR2 YSYEKL.

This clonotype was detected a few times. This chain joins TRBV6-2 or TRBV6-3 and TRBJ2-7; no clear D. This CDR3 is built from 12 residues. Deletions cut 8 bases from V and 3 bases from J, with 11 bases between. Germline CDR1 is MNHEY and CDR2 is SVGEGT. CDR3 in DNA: TGTGCCAGCGGATATGACATCTACGAGCAGTACTTC. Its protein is CASGYDIYEQYF.

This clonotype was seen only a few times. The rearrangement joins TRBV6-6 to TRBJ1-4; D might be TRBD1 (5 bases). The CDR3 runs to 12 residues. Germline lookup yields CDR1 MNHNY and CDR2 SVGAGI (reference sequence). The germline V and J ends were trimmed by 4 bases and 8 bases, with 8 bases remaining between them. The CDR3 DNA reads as TGTGCCAGCAGTTGGGACCGGGAAAAACTGTTTTTT. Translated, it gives CASSWDREKLFF.

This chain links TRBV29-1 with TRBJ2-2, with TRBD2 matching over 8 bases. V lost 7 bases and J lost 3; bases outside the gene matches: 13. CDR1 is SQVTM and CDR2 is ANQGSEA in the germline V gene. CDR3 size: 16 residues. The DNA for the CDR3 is TGCAGCGCAAAGCCCCCGGGACTAGTTGACACCGGGGAGCTGTTTTTT. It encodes CSAKPPGLVDTGELFF.

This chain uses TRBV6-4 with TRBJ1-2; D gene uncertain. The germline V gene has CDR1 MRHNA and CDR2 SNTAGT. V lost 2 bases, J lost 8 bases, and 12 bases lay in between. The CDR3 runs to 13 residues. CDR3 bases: TGTGCCAGCAGTGACAGTGCTCGTAAAGGCTACACCTTC. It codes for CASSDSARKGYTF.

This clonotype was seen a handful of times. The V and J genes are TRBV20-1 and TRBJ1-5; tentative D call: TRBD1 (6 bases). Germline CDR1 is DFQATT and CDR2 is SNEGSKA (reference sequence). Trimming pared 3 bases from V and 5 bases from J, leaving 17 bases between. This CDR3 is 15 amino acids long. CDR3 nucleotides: TGCAGTGCTAGTCCCCAGCCAGGGGTAGATCAGCCCCAGCATTTT. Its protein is CSASPQPGVDQPQHF.